The clone carrying this T cell receptor (beta chain) was seen once. Antigen unknown. TCRdb used MiXCR to reprocess the reads, holding one entry per CDR3 protein. The sample lists hundreds of thousands of distinct CDR3 sequences, 20% to 30% occurring once. Germline V CDR1 and CDR2: DFQATT, SNEGSKA (reference sequence). The CDR3 loop spans 13 amino acids. Deletions cut 3 bases from V and 7 bases from J, with 15 bases between. The record originates from a study of T cell repertoires in cytomegalovirus infection. Overall study: From public TCR beta signatures came an indication of both CMV infection and matching HLA type. Broader study findings: Pooled public TCR beta family frequency picked out CMV carriers with the relevant HLA. Dominating the ex vivo response were HLA-C-restricted CMV-specific TCR beta clonotypes.

The sample comprised CD8+ T cells from PBMCs. This clonotype was sampled from a human donor in good health (CMV status not recorded). Some clones in this sample may be carry-over from other donors' samples. The chain recombines TRBV20-1 with TRBJ1-2, with a tentative D call TRBD1 (5 bases). The chain's CDR3 is CSASRFGGAGYTF. In nucleotides, the CDR3 is TGCAGTGCTAGTAGATTCGGAGGGGCTGGCTACACCTTC.